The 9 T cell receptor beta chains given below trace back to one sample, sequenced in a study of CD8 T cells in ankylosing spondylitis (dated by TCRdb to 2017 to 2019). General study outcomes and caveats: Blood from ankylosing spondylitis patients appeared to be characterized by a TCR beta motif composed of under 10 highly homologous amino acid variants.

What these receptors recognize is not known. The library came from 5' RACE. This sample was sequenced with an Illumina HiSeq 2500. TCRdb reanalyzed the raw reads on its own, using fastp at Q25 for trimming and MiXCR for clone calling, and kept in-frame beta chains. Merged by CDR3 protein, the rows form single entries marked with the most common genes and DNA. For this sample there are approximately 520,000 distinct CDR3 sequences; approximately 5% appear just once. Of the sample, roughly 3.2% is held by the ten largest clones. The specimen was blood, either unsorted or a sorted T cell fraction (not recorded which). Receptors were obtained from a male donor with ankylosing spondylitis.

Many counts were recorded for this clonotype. The CDR3 spells CASSGRQGGQPQHF. CDR3 bases: TGTGCCAGCAGCGGAAGACAGGGGGGCCAGCCCCAGCATTTT. This chain uses TRBV2 with TRBJ1-5; 9 bases align to TRBD1. V was pared by 6 bases and J by 7 bases, with 7 bases of the junction left unmatched. This CDR3 spans 14 amino acids. Looked up from germline, CDR1 is SNHLY and CDR2 is FYNNEI.

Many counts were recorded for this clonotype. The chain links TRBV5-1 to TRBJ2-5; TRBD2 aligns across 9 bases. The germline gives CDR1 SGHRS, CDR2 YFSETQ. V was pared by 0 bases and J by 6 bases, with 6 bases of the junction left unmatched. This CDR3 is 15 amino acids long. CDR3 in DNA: TGCGCCAGCAGCTTGGGACTAGCGGACGTACAGACCCAGTACTTC. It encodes CASSLGLADVQTQYF. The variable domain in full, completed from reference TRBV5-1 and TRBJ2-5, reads KAGVTQTPRYLIKTRGQQVTLSCSPISGHRSVSWYQQTPGQGLQFLFEYFSETQRNKGNFPGRFSGRQFSNSRSEMNVSTLELGDSALYLCASSLGLADVQTQYFGPGTRLLVL.

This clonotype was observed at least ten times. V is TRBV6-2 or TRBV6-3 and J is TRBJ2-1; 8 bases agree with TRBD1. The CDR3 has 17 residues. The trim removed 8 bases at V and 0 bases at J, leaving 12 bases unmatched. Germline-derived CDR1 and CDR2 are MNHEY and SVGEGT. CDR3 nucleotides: TGTGCCAGCGGCAGACAGGGGCGCTGGAGCTCCTACAATGAGCAGTTCTTC. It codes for CASGRQGRWSSYNEQFF.

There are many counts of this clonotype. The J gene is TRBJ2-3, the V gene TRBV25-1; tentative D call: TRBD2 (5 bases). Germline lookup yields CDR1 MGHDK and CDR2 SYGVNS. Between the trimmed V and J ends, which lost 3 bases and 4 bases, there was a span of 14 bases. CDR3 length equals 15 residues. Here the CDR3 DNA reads TGTGCCAGCAGTGAGTCGGGCGACGGGGCAGATACGCAGTATTTT. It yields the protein CASSESGDGADTQYF.

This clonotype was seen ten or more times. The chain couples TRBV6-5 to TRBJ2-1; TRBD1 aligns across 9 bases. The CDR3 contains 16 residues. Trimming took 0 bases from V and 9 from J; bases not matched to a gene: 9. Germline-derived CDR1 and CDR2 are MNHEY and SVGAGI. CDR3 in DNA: TGTGCCAGCAGTTACTCCACAGGGGGCAAATTATTTGAGCAGTTCTTC. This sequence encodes CASSYSTGGKLFEQFF.

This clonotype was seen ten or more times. CDR3 bases: TGTGCCAGCAGCACGGGACAGGGGTTCACTGAAGCTTTCTTT. Its protein product is CASSTGQGFTEAFF. This chain connects TRBV11-2 to TRBJ1-1, with 10 positions matching TRBD1. Looked up from germline, CDR1 is SGHAT and CDR2 is FQNNGV. The CDR3 has 14 residues. V shed 5 bases and J 4 bases; nucleotides not matched to a gene: 4.

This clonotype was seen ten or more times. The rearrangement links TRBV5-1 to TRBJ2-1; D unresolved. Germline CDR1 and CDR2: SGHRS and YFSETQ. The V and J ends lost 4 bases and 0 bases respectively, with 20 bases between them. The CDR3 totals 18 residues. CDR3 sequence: CASSLPTGRSSSYNEQFF. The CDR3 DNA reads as TGCGCCAGCAGCCTGCCTACGGGTAGATCGAGCTCCTACAATGAGCAGTTCTTC.

CDR3 DNA: TGTGCCAGCAGCTTCGAGCTAGCGGGAGCAGATACGCAGTATTTT. Amino acids: CASSFELAGADTQYF. The chain combines TRBV5-5 with TRBJ2-3, with 10 bases aligning to TRBD2. Germline CDR1 and CDR2: SGHKS and YYEKEE (reference sequence). V shed 2 bases, J shed 4 bases, and the junction held 4 bases outside the gene matches. The CDR3 has 15 amino acids.

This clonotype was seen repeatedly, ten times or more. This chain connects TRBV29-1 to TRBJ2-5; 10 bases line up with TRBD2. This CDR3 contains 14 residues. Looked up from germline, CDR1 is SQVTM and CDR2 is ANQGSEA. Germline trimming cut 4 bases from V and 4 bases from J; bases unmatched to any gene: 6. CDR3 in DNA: TGCAGCGTTGGGGCTAGCGGGAGAGGAGAGACCCAGTACTTC. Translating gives CSVGASGRGETQYF.